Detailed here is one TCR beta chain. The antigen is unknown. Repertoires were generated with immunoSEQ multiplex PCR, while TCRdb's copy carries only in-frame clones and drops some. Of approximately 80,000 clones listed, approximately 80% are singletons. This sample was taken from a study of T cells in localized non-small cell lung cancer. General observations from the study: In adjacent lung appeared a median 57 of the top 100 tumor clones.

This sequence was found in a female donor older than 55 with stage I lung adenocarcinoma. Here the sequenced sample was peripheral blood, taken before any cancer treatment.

Here the CDR3 reads CASSDRDRGSSPLHF. The CDR3 nucleotides are TGTGCCAGCAGCGACCGGGACAGGGGTAGTTCACCCCTCCACTTT. The chain employs TRBV5-6 and TRBJ1-6; 10 bases line up with TRBD1. Germline V gene data show CDR1 as SGHDT and CDR2 as YYEEEE. The CDR3 totals 15 residues. V gave up 4 bases and J gave up 9 bases; unmatched junction bases: 7.